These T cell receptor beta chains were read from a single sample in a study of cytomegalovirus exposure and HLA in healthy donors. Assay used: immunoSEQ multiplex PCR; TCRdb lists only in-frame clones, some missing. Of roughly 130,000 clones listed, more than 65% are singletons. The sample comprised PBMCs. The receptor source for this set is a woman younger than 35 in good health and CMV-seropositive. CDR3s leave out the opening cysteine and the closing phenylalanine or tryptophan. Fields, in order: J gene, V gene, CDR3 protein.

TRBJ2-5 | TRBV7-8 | ASSSRWVGAKNVTQY
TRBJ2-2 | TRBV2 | ASNLGTMLEELF
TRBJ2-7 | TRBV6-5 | ASSYSSSGSYEQY
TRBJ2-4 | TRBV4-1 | ASSQESLAGGTKNIQY
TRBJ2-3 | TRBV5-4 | ASSRTSGGSTDTQY
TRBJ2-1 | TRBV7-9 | ASSPVSSDEQF
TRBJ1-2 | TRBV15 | ATSTKHPSDYGYT
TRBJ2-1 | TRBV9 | ASSVEWAGGPNEQF
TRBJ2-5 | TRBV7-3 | ASSPDYLETQY
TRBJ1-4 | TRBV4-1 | ASSQEGTGWNEKLF
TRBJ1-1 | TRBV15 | ATSRLGQGRTEAF
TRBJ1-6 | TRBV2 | ASSEGQALGNSPLH
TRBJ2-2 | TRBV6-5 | ASLRGTKNTGELF
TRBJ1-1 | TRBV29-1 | SVVLGTGRSEAF
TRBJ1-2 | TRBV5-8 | ASFLRDRVFYGYT
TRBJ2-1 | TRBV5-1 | ASSLETSLGGQF
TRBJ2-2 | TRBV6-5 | ASNSGHSNTGELF
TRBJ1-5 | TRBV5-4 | ASSLLGGPQH
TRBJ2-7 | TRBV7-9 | ASSLAPGNYEQY
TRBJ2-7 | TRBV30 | AWARGGEQY
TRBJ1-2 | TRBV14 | ASSQNQHGTGYGYT
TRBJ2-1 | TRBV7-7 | ASSLAPTGYNEQF
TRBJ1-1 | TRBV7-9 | ASSRTGYYTEAF
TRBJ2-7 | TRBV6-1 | ASISRRVMPYEQY
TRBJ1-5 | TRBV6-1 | ASSEGGAGNQPQH
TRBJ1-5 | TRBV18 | ASSPGGTGNQPQH
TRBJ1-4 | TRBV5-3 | ARSSIEGATNEKLF
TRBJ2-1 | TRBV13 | ASSKPGQGINEQF
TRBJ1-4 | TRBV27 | ASSPWTPSRATNEKLF
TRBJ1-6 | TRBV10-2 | ASKKGNNSPLH
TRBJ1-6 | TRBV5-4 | ASSGGTGKTYNSPLH
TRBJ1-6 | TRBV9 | ASSPSGGFLPNSPLH
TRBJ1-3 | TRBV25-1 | ASSETRDRENTIY
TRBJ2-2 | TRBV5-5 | ASSRDNSLTGELF